A single sample is the source of the 10 T cell receptor beta chains below, sequenced in a study of T cell responses to AZD1222 COVID-19 vaccine. Produced via immunoSEQ multiplex PCR; TCRdb's table is partial and in-frame only. The data hold 140,000 to 150,000 clones, with 88% observed a single time. Source: peripheral blood, taken 28 days after the second dose of the MenACWY control vaccine. The receptors stem from an adult who received the MenACWY meningococcal vaccine as a control.

The table lists this clone with a few counts. V usage is TRBV18 and J usage is TRBJ1-6, with 9 positions matching TRBD1. Germline loops: CDR1 KGHSH, CDR2 LQKENI. V was pared by 6 bases and J by 5 bases, with 8 bases of the junction left unmatched. This CDR3 region has 16 residues. CDR3 in amino acids: CASSQGQGRDNSPLHF. The CDR3 coding sequence is TGTGCCAGCTCCCAAGGACAGGGGAGGGATAATTCACCCCTCCACTTT.

V is TRBV6-5 and J is TRBJ1-4, with 9 bases identical to TRBD1. This CDR3 comprises 14 residues. Germline V gives CDR1 MNHEY, CDR2 SVGAGI. The junction had 7 bases not matched to a gene; V was cut back by 7 bases and J by 7 bases. CDR3 sequence reads: CASKGQGAIEKLFF. DNA for the CDR3: TGTGCCAGCAAGGGACAGGGAGCGATTGAAAAACTGTTTTTT.

This chain joins TRBV19 and TRBJ2-1; TRBD2 matches at 15 bases. V was pared by 8 bases and J by 0 bases, with 5 bases of the junction left unmatched. Germline V gene data show CDR1 as LNHDA and CDR2 as SQIVND (reference sequence). The length of the CDR3 is 17 residues. CDR3 nucleotides: TGTGCCAGTCGGACTAGCGGGGGGGCCATCTCCTACAATGAGCAGTTCTTC. This gives the protein CASRTSGGAISYNEQFF.

The chain has TRBV5-5 and TRBJ1-1, with D possibly matching TRBD1 (5 bases). Germline CDR1 SGHKS, CDR2 YYEKEE (reference sequence). This CDR3 comprises 15 residues. Trimming stripped 3 bases from V and 0 bases from J, with 12 bases between. The CDR3 DNA sequence: TGTGCCAGCAGCTCCGGGACGGGGATGAACACTGAAGCTTTCTTT. The encoded protein is CASSSGTGMNTEAFF.

This sequence joins TRBV12-3 or TRBV12-4 and TRBJ2-2; D is uncertain. CDR3 length: 12 amino acids. V was trimmed by 8 bases and J by 6 bases, leaving 10 bases between them. The CDR3 region is CASLVNAGELFF. In DNA, the CDR3 is TGTGCCAGCCTTGTTAACGCCGGGGAGCTGTTTTTT.

The chain recombines TRBV6-5 with TRBJ2-6; D not resolved. The V and J ends lost 6 bases and 4 bases respectively, with 13 bases between them. The CDR3 has 15 residues. Germline V gene data show CDR1 as MNHEY and CDR2 as SVGAGI. The CDR3 nucleotides are TGTGCCAGCAGCTTACAGACCTCCGGGGCCAACGTCCTGACTTTC. It specifies CASSLQTSGANVLTF.

The CDR3 bases are TGTGCCAGCAGTTTCTTATTTTTGACTAGCGGTTCCTACAATGAGCAGTTCTTC. Translating gives CASSFLFLTSGSYNEQFF. The chain carries TRBV28 and TRBJ2-1; TRBD2 aligns across 9 bases. Germline V gene lookup returns CDR1 MDHEN and CDR2 SYDVKM. V lost 3 bases, J lost 1 base, and 10 bases stayed unmatched. The CDR3 spans 18 residues.

This chain links TRBV19 with TRBJ1-3, with unresolved D. The CDR3 is made up of 15 amino acids. From germline, CDR1 is LNHDA and CDR2 SQIVND (reference sequence). The V end was cut by 10 bases, the J end by 3 bases, with 19 bases between. CDR3 nucleotide sequence: TGTGCCACCCAACGATCGGGATTCGGTGGAAACACCATATATTTT. Translation gives CATQRSGFGGNTIYF.

The V call is TRBV11-1, the J call TRBJ2-7; D uncertain. V gave up 1 base and J gave up 3 bases, with 7 bases separating them. The CDR3 is made up of 13 amino acids. Per the germline V gene, CDR1 is SGHAT and CDR2 is FQDESV (reference sequence). CDR3 coding DNA: TGTGCCAGCAGCTTAGAACAGTTCTACGAGCAGTACTTC. Amino acids: CASSLEQFYEQYF.

The chain recombines TRBV2 with TRBJ1-4, with D unresolved. The CDR3 runs to 15 residues. V was pared by 0 bases and J by 8 bases, with 13 bases between. Germline loops: CDR1 SNHLY, CDR2 FYNNEI. The chain's CDR3 is CASSEALGTLEKLFF. CDR3 in DNA: TGTGCCAGCAGTGAAGCGCTAGGTACCTTAGAAAAACTGTTTTTT.